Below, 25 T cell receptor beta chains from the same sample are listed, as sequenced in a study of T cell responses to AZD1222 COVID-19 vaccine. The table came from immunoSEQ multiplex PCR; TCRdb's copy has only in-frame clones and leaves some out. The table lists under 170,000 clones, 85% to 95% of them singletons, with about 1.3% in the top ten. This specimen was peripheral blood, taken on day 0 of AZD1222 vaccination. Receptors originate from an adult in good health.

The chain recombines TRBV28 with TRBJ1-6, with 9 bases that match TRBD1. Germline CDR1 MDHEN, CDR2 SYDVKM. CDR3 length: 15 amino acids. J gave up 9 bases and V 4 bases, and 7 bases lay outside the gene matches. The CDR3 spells CASSWGTGFGSPLHF. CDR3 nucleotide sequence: TGTGCCAGCAGTTGGGGGACAGGGTTCGGTTCACCCCTCCACTTT. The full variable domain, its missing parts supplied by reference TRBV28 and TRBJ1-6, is DVKVTQSSRYLVKRTGEKVFLECVQDMDHENMFWYRQDPGLGLRLIYFSYDVKMKEKGDIPEGYSVSREKKERFSLILESASTNQTSMYLCASSWGTGFGSPLHFGNGTRLTVT.

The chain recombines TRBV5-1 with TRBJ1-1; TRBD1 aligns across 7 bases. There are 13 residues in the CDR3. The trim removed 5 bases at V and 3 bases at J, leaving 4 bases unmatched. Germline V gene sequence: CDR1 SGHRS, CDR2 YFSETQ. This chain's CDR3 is CASRPDRDTEAFF. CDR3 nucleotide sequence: TGCGCCAGCAGACCTGACAGGGACACTGAAGCTTTCTTT.

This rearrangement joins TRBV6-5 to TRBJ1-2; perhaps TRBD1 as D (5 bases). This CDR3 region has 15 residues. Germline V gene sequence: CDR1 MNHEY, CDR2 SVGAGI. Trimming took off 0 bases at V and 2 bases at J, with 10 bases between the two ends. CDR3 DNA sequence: TGTGCCAGCAGTTACTCCCTGGCAGGGAACTATGGCTACACCTTC. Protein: CASSYSLAGNYGYTF.

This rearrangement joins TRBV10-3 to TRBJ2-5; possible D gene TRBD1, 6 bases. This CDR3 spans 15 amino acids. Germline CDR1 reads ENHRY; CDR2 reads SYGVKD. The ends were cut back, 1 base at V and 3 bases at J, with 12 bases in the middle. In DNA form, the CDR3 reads TGTGCCATCAGTGAGTTTGGGACAACCAAAGAGACCCAGTACTTC. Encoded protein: CAISEFGTTKETQYF.

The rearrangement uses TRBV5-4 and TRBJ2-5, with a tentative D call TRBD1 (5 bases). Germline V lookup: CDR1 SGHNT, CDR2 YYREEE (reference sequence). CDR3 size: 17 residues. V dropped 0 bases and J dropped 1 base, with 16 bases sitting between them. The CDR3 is CASSLDSMWGGQETQYF. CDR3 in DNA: TGTGCCAGCAGCTTGGACTCTATGTGGGGCGGCCAAGAGACCCAGTACTTC.

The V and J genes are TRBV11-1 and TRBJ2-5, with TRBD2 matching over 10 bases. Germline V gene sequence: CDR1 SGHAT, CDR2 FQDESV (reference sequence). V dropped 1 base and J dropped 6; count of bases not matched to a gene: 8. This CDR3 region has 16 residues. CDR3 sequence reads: CASSLGSSGSKKTQYF. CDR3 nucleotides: TGTGCCAGCAGCTTAGGGTCTAGCGGGAGTAAAAAGACCCAGTACTTC. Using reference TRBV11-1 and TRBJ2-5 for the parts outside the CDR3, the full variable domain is EAEVAQSPRYKITEKSQAVAFWCDPISGHATLYWYRQILGQGPELLVQFQDESVVDDSQLPKDRFSAERLKGVDSTLKIQPAELGDSAMYLCASSLGSSGSKKTQYFGPGTRLLVL.

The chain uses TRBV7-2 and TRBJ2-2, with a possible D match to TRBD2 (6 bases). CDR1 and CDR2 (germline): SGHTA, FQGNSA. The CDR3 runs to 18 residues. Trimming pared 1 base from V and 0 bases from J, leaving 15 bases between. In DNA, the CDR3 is TGTGCCAGCAGCTTAGTTTTGGGCGGGAACGCGAACACCGGGGAGCTGTTTTTT. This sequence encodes CASSLVLGGNANTGELFF. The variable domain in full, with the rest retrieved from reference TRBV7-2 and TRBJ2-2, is GAGVSQSPSNKVTEKGKDVELRCDPISGHTALYWYRQSLGQGLEFLIYFQGNSAPDKSGLPSDRFSAERTGGSVSTLTIQRTQQEDSAVYLCASSLVLGGNANTGELFFGEGSRLTVL.

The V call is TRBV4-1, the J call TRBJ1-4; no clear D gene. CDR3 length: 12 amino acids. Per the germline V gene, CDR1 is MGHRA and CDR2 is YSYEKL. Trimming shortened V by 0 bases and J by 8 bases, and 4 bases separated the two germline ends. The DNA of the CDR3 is TGCGCCAGCAGCCAAGAGGGGGAAAAACTGTTTTTT. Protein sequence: CASSQEGEKLFF.

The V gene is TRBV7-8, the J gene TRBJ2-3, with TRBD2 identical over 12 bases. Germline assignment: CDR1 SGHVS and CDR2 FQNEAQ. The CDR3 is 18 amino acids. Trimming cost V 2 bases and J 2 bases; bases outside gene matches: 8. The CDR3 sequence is CASSLLAGGQPLTDTQYF. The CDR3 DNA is TGTGCCAGCAGCTTACTAGCGGGGGGGCAACCTCTCACAGATACGCAGTATTTT.

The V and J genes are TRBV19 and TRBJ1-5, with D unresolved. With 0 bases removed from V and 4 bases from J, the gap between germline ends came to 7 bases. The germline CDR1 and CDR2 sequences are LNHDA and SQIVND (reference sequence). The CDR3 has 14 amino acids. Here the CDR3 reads CASSIEVGNQPQHF. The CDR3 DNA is TGTGCCAGTAGTATAGAGGTAGGGAATCAGCCCCAGCATTTT.

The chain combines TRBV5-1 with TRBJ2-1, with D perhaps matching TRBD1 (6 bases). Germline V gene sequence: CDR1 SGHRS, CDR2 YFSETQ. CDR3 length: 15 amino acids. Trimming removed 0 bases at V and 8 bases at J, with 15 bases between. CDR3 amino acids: CASSLDFRGRDEQFF. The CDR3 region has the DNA TGCGCCAGCAGCTTGGATTTCAGGGGCAGGGATGAGCAGTTCTTC.

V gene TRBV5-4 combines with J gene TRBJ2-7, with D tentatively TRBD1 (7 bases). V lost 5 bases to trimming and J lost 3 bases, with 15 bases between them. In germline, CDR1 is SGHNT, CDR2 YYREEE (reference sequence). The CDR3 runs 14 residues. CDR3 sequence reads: CASRGGQSFYEQYV. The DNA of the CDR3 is TGTGCCAGCAGGGGGGGACAGTCTTTCTACGAGCAGTACGTC.

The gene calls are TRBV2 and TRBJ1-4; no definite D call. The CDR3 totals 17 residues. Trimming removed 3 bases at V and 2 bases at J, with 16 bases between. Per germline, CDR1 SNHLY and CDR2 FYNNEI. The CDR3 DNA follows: TGTGCCAGCAGTGATTGGGAGGACGTCTCCACTAATGAAAAACTGTTTTTT. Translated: CASSDWEDVSTNEKLFF. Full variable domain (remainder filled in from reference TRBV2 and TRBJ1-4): EPEVTQTPSHQVTQMGQEVILRCVPISNHLYFYWYRQILGQKVEFLVSFYNNEISEKSEIFDDQFSVERPDGSNFTLKIRSTKLEDSAMYFCASSDWEDVSTNEKLFFGSGTQLSVL.

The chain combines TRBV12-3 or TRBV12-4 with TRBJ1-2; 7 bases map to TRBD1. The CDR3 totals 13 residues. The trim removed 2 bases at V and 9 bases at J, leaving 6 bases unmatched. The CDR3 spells CASSLTGEESYTF. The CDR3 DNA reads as TGTGCCAGCAGTTTAACAGGGGAAGAGAGCTACACCTTC.

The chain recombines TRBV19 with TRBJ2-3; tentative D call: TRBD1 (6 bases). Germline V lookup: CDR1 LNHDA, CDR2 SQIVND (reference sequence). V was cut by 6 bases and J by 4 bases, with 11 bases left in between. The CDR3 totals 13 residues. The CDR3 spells CASRPRQADTQYF. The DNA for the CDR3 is TGTGCCAGTAGGCCCAGACAGGCAGATACGCAGTATTTT. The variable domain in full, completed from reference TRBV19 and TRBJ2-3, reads DGGITQSPKYLFRKEGQNVTLSCEQNLNHDAMYWYRQDPGQGLRLIYYSQIVNDFQKGDIAEGYSVSREKKESFPLTVTSAQKNPTAFYLCASRPRQADTQYFGPGTRLTVL.

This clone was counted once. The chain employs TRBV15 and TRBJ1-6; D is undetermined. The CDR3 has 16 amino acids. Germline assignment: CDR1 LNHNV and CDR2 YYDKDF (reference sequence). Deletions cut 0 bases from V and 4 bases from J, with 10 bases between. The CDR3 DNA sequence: TGTGCCACCAGCAGAGATCAAACCAATTATAATTCACCCCTCCACTTT. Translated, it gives CATSRDQTNYNSPLHF.

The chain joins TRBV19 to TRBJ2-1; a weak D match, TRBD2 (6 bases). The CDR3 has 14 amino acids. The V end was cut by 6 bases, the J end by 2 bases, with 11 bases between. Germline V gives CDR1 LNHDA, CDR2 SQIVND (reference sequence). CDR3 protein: CASRSGGAYNEQFF. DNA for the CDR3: TGTGCCAGTAGAAGCGGAGGGGCCTACAATGAGCAGTTCTTC.

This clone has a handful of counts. CDR3 in amino acids: CASSPIKPKGTEYGNTIYF. The DNA of the CDR3 is TGTGCCAGCTCACCAATAAAACCGAAAGGGACAGAATACGGAAACACCATATATTTT. This chain joins TRBV18 and TRBJ1-3, with 7 bases lining up with TRBD1. CDR1 is KGHSH, CDR2 LQKENI, per germline. V lost 2 bases and J lost 4; bases outside the gene matches: 17. The CDR3 is 19 amino acids.

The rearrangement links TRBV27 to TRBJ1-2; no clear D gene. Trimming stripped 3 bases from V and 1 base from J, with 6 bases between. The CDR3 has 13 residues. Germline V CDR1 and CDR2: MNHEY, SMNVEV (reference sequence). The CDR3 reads CASSFGVNYGYTF. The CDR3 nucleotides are TGTGCCAGCAGTTTTGGCGTTAACTATGGCTACACCTTC.

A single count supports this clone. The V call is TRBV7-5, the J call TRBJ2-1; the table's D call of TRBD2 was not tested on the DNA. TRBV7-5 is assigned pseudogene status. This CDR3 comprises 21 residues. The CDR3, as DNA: TGTGCCAGAAGCTTCCTCCCGACAGGGGGCATGGCTAGCGGGAGGCTGGATGAGCAGTTCTTC. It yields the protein CARSFLPTGGMASGRLDEQFF.

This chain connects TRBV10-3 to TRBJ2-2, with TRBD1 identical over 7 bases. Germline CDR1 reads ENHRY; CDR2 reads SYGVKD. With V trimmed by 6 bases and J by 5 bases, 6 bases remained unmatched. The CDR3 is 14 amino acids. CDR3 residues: CAISNLQGTGELFF. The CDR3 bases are TGTGCCATCAGCAACTTACAGGGGACCGGGGAGCTGTTTTTT.

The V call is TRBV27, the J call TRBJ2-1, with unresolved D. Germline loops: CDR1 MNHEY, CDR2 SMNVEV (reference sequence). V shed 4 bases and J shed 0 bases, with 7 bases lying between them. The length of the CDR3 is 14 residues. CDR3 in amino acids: CASSSTSSYNEQFF. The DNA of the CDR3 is TGTGCCAGCAGTTCTACGAGCTCCTACAATGAGCAGTTCTTC.

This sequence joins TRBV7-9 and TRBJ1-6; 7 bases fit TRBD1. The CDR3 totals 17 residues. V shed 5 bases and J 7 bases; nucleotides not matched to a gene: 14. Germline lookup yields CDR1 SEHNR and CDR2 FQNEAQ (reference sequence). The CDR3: CASSGPGTARQNSPLHF. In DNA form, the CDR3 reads TGTGCCAGCAGCGGCCCCGGGACAGCCCGACAAAATTCACCCCTCCACTTT. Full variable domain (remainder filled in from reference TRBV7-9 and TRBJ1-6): DTGVSQNPRHKITKRGQNVTFRCDPISEHNRLYWYRQTLGQGPEFLTYFQNEAQLEKSRLLSDRFSAERPKGSFSTLEIQRTEQGDSAMYLCASSGPGTARQNSPLHFGNGTRLTVT.

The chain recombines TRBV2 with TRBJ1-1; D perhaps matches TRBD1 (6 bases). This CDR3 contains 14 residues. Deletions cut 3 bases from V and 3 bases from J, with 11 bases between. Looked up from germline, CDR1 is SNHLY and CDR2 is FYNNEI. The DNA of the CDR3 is TGTGCCAGCAGTGAGCTGGGGGGCGACACTGAAGCTTTCTTT. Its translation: CASSELGGDTEAFF.

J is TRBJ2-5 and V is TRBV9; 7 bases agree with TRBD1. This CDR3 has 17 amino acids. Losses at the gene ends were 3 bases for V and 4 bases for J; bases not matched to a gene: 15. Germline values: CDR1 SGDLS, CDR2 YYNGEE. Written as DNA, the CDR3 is TGTGCCAGCAGCGCCCCAAGACAGGGTGATTCGATAGAGACCCAGTACTTC. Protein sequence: CASSAPRQGDSIETQYF.